A selection of T cell receptor beta chains follows, all from one sample in a study of technical replicates of blood from several donors. Clones were sequenced by immunoSEQ multiplex PCR, and TCRdb holds only the in-frame ones, with some missing. The table includes 80,000 to 100,000 clones, about 91% detected once. Sequenced sample: T cells isolated from PBMCs. Receptors were obtained from a human donor in good health. CDR3s include the opening cysteine and the closing phenylalanine or tryptophan. The order of the fields is V gene, D gene, clone size, J gene, CDR3 protein, CDR3 DNA. A D gene is named only where the DNA matches it firmly. Rows may omit the clone size; those that give it use once, few, many or a size class.

v_call: TRBV9
d_call: NA
clone_size: once
j_call: TRBJ1-2
cdr3_aa: CASNTGLKGYTF
cdr3_nt: TGTGCCAGCAACACAGGGTTGAAGGGCTACACCTTC

v_call: TRBV11-3
d_call: NA
clone_size: NA
j_call: TRBJ1-3
cdr3_aa: CASSLSPRNTIYF
cdr3_nt: TGTGCCAGCAGCTTAAGTCCCAGGAACACCATATATTTT

v_call: TRBV5-1
d_call: NA
clone_size: NA
j_call: TRBJ1-2
cdr3_aa: CASSLGGRRVEGYTF
cdr3_nt: TGCGCCAGCAGCTTGGGAGGACGGAGGGTCGAAGGCTACACCTTC

v_call: TRBV7-2
d_call: TRBD1
clone_size: NA
j_call: TRBJ1-3
cdr3_aa: CASSSNRGTGNTIYF
cdr3_nt: TGTGCCAGCAGCTCAAACAGGGGAACTGGAAACACCATATATTTT

v_call: TRBV2
d_call: TRBD1
clone_size: NA
j_call: TRBJ1-5
cdr3_aa: CASNLETGGSNQPQHF
cdr3_nt: TGTGCCAGCAATTTAGAGACAGGGGGCAGCAATCAGCCCCAGCATTTT

v_call: TRBV9
d_call: TRBD2
clone_size: once
j_call: TRBJ2-2
cdr3_aa: CASSVGAGGSTGELFF
cdr3_nt: TGTGCCAGCAGCGTAGGCGCGGGGGGAAGCACCGGGGAGCTGTTTTTT

v_call: TRBV5-1
d_call: TRBD1
clone_size: NA
j_call: TRBJ1-1
cdr3_aa: CASSPGQTNTEAFF
cdr3_nt: TGCGCCAGCAGCCCGGGACAGACGAACACTGAAGCTTTCTTT

v_call: TRBV5-1
d_call: TRBD2
clone_size: NA
j_call: TRBJ2-4
cdr3_aa: CASSFMASGTNIQYF
cdr3_nt: TGCGCCAGCAGCTTCATGGCTAGCGGCACAAACATTCAGTACTTC

v_call: TRBV30
d_call: TRBD2
clone_size: NA
j_call: TRBJ2-3
cdr3_aa: CACQLAGGPTDTQYF
cdr3_nt: TGTGCCTGTCAACTAGCGGGGGGACCCACAGATACGCAGTATTTT

v_call: TRBV18
d_call: NA
clone_size: NA
j_call: TRBJ1-5
cdr3_aa: CASSPRVRDQPQHF
cdr3_nt: TGTGCCAGCTCACCCAGGGTACGGGATCAGCCCCAGCATTTT

v_call: TRBV4-2
d_call: TRBD2
clone_size: few
j_call: TRBJ2-2
cdr3_aa: CASSQVLAGVSNTGELFF
cdr3_nt: TGTGCCAGCAGCCAAGTCTTAGCGGGAGTTTCGAACACCGGGGAGCTGTTTTTT

v_call: TRBV19
d_call: TRBD2
clone_size: NA
j_call: TRBJ2-3
cdr3_aa: CATRPGLAESDTQYF
cdr3_nt: TGTGCCACGAGGCCGGGACTAGCGGAATCGGATACGCAGTATTTT

v_call: TRBV4-1
d_call: TRBD2
clone_size: NA
j_call: TRBJ2-1
cdr3_aa: CASSQGLAGGGEQFF
cdr3_nt: TGCGCCAGCAGCCAGGGACTAGCGGGAGGCGGTGAGCAGTTCTTC

v_call: TRBV7-9
d_call: TRBD1
clone_size: NA
j_call: TRBJ1-2
cdr3_aa: CASSLETGNGYTF
cdr3_nt: TGTGCCAGCAGCTTAGAGACAGGGAATGGCTACACCTTC

v_call: TRBV30
d_call: TRBD2
clone_size: NA
j_call: TRBJ2-1
cdr3_aa: CAWSVLGTRFGEQFF
cdr3_nt: TGTGCCTGGAGTGTATTGGGGACTAGGTTTGGTGAGCAGTTCTTC

v_call: TRBV10-1
d_call: TRBD2
clone_size: NA
j_call: TRBJ2-3
cdr3_aa: CASSESLGGTATQYF
cdr3_nt: TGCGCCAGCAGTGAGTCTTTGGGGGGGACCGCTACGCAGTATTTT

v_call: TRBV28
d_call: TRBD1
clone_size: NA
j_call: TRBJ1-2
cdr3_aa: CASSWSQGVLGGYTF
cdr3_nt: TGTGCCAGCAGTTGGAGTCAGGGGGTTCTGGGTGGCTACACCTTC

v_call: TRBV10-3
d_call: TRBD2
clone_size: NA
j_call: TRBJ2-2
cdr3_aa: CAISELRAGANTGELFF
cdr3_nt: TGTGCCATCAGTGAGCTGCGAGCGGGGGCGAACACCGGGGAGCTGTTTTTT

v_call: TRBV15
d_call: NA
clone_size: NA
j_call: TRBJ1-2
cdr3_aa: CATSRDRVSLNYGYTF
cdr3_nt: TGTGCCACCAGCAGAGATCGTGTGTCCCTTAACTATGGCTACACCTTC

v_call: TRBV6-1
d_call: TRBD1
clone_size: NA
j_call: TRBJ1-2
cdr3_aa: CASGEGTGRTRYGYTF
cdr3_nt: TGTGCCAGCGGCGAAGGGACAGGGAGGACGCGCTATGGCTACACCTTC

v_call: TRBV28
d_call: NA
clone_size: NA
j_call: TRBJ1-1
cdr3_aa: CASSYSTAKGDTEAFF
cdr3_nt: TGTGCCAGCAGTTACTCGACAGCCAAGGGGGACACTGAAGCTTTCTTT

v_call: TRBV27
d_call: NA
clone_size: NA
j_call: TRBJ1-1
cdr3_aa: CASSLTMTGEAFF
cdr3_nt: TGTGCCAGCAGTTTAACTATGACAGGAGAAGCTTTCTTT

v_call: TRBV29-1
d_call: TRBD1
clone_size: NA
j_call: TRBJ1-6
cdr3_aa: CSVQEEGTGDSPLHF
cdr3_nt: TGCAGCGTACAGGAGGAGGGGACAGGGGATTCACCCCTCCACTTT

v_call: TRBV5-1
d_call: NA
clone_size: NA
j_call: TRBJ2-1
cdr3_aa: CATLLGRKYNEQFF
cdr3_nt: TGCGCCACCCTGTTGGGGCGGAAGTACAATGAGCAGTTCTTC

v_call: TRBV7-2
d_call: TRBD1
clone_size: NA
j_call: TRBJ2-7
cdr3_aa: CASLPGQASYEQYF
cdr3_nt: TGTGCCAGTCTACCGGGACAGGCGTCCTACGAGCAGTACTTC

v_call: TRBV11-3
d_call: NA
clone_size: NA
j_call: TRBJ2-4
cdr3_aa: CASSLALGPGLPKNIQYF
cdr3_nt: TGTGCCAGCAGCTTAGCCCTAGGTCCAGGGTTGCCCAAAAACATTCAGTACTTC

v_call: TRBV6-1
d_call: NA
clone_size: NA
j_call: TRBJ2-5
cdr3_aa: CASSEAMAGRETQYF
cdr3_nt: TGTGCCAGCAGTGAAGCTATGGCAGGGCGAGAGACCCAGTACTTC

v_call: TRBV18
d_call: NA
clone_size: NA
j_call: TRBJ2-1
cdr3_aa: CASLPGTPSYNEQFF
cdr3_nt: TGTGCCAGCCTCCCAGGGACTCCCTCCTACAATGAGCAGTTCTTC

v_call: TRBV29-1
d_call: TRBD1
clone_size: NA
j_call: TRBJ2-7
cdr3_aa: CSVVRDRYEQYF
cdr3_nt: TGCAGCGTTGTAAGGGACAGGTACGAGCAGTACTTC

v_call: TRBV2
d_call: TRBD1
clone_size: NA
j_call: TRBJ2-1
cdr3_aa: CASRDRGFRYNEQFF
cdr3_nt: TGTGCCAGTCGGGACAGGGGGTTTAGATACAATGAGCAGTTCTTC

v_call: TRBV6-1
d_call: TRBD1
clone_size: once
j_call: TRBJ2-1
cdr3_aa: CAIDRGGYNEQFF
cdr3_nt: TGTGCCATCGACAGGGGGGGATACAATGAGCAGTTCTTC

v_call: TRBV5-4
d_call: NA
clone_size: NA
j_call: TRBJ1-3
cdr3_aa: CASSPGYSGNTIYF
cdr3_nt: TGTGCCAGCAGCCCAGGATACTCTGGAAACACCATATATTTT

v_call: TRBV4-2
d_call: NA
clone_size: once
j_call: TRBJ2-3
cdr3_aa: CASSQNRDRQYF
cdr3_nt: TGTGCCAGCAGCCAAAACAGGGACCGGCAGTATTTT

v_call: TRBV5-1
d_call: NA
clone_size: NA
j_call: TRBJ2-6
cdr3_aa: CASSLVSRSDGANVLTF
cdr3_nt: TGCGCCAGCAGCTTGGTTTCCAGGTCGGATGGGGCCAACGTCCTGACTTTC

v_call: TRBV6-5
d_call: NA
clone_size: NA
j_call: TRBJ1-4
cdr3_aa: CASSYRPTPTNEKLFF
cdr3_nt: TGTGCCAGCAGTTACCGCCCGACACCAACTAATGAAAAACTGTTTTTT

v_call: TRBV28
d_call: NA
clone_size: NA
j_call: TRBJ1-1
cdr3_aa: CASRGLTNTEAFF
cdr3_nt: TGTGCCAGCAGGGGACTCACGAACACTGAAGCTTTCTTT

v_call: TRBV2
d_call: NA
clone_size: NA
j_call: TRBJ1-1
cdr3_aa: CASSEAPGRNTEAFF
cdr3_nt: TGTGCCAGCAGTGAAGCGCCAGGGCGGAACACTGAAGCTTTCTTT

v_call: TRBV7-9
d_call: NA
clone_size: NA
j_call: TRBJ1-6
cdr3_aa: CASSSSISSSYNSPLHF
cdr3_nt: TGTGCCAGCAGCTCTTCGATTTCCAGCTCCTATAATTCACCCCTCCACTTT

v_call: TRBV18
d_call: NA
clone_size: NA
j_call: TRBJ1-1
cdr3_aa: CASSPEPNTEAFF
cdr3_nt: TGTGCCAGCTCACCCGAGCCGAACACTGAAGCTTTCTTT

v_call: TRBV5-1
d_call: NA
clone_size: NA
j_call: TRBJ2-1
cdr3_aa: CASRQRDNEQFF
cdr3_nt: TGCGCCAGCAGACAGCGGGACAATGAGCAGTTCTTC

v_call: TRBV10-2
d_call: NA
clone_size: NA
j_call: TRBJ1-3
cdr3_aa: CASSVNNPSGNTIYF
cdr3_nt: TGCGCCAGCAGTGTAAACAACCCCTCTGGAAACACCATATATTTT

v_call: TRBV7-9
d_call: TRBD1
clone_size: NA
j_call: TRBJ2-5
cdr3_aa: CASSRDRGSIQETQYF
cdr3_nt: TGTGCCAGCAGCCGGGACAGGGGGAGTATACAAGAGACCCAGTACTTC

v_call: TRBV10-1
d_call: NA
clone_size: NA
j_call: TRBJ2-7
cdr3_aa: CASSENPGHLYEQYF
cdr3_nt: TGCGCCAGCAGTGAAAACCCGGGACACCTATACGAGCAGTACTTC

v_call: TRBV6-5
d_call: NA
clone_size: NA
j_call: TRBJ2-2
cdr3_aa: CASTSRGTGELFF
cdr3_nt: TGTGCCAGCACCTCTCGGGGGACCGGGGAGCTGTTTTTT

v_call: TRBV5-1
d_call: NA
clone_size: NA
j_call: TRBJ2-5
cdr3_aa: CASSLAVVEQETQYF
cdr3_nt: TGCGCCAGCAGCTTGGCTGTTGTGGAGCAAGAGACCCAGTACTTC

v_call: TRBV10-2
d_call: TRBD1
clone_size: NA
j_call: TRBJ2-7
cdr3_aa: CASRTDRGSYEQYF
cdr3_nt: TGCGCCAGCAGAACGGACAGGGGATCCTACGAGCAGTACTTC

v_call: TRBV2
d_call: TRBD1
clone_size: NA
j_call: TRBJ1-5
cdr3_aa: CASSPGQGGQPQHF
cdr3_nt: TGTGCCAGCAGTCCTGGACAGGGCGGCCAGCCCCAGCATTTT

v_call: TRBV5-1
d_call: NA
clone_size: NA
j_call: TRBJ1-6
cdr3_aa: CASSSTGFGNSPLHF
cdr3_nt: TGCGCCAGCAGCTCCACAGGGTTTGGGAATTCACCCCTCCACTTT

v_call: TRBV14
d_call: TRBD2
clone_size: NA
j_call: TRBJ2-1
cdr3_aa: CASSQKLAGGVSSYNEQFF
cdr3_nt: TGTGCCAGCAGCCAGAAACTAGCGGGAGGCGTTAGCTCCTACAATGAGCAGTTCTTC